This TCR beta chain originates from a study of immune evolution from preneoplasia to lung adenocarcinoma. Libraries were prepared by immunoSEQ multiplex PCR; TCRdb keeps only in-frame clonotypes and omits some of them. The table includes around 10,000 clones, 65% to 80% detected once. Study results and limitations: Normal lung had the highest top T cell clone frequencies.

Remarks on this clone: The antigen remains undetermined.

The CDR3 is 15 amino acids. Per the germline V gene, CDR1 is MGHRA and CDR2 is YSYEKL. V lost 2 bases, J lost 5 bases, and 12 bases lay in between. Sequenced input: FFPE normal lung tissue adjacent to the tumor. The receptor was isolated from a person aged 55-75 years with lung adenocarcinoma. Some clones in this sample may be carry-over from other donors' samples. The chain is built from TRBV4-1 and TRBJ2-2; D possibly matches TRBD1 or TRBD2 (5 bases each). Here the CDR3 reads CASSQTGLSTGELFF. DNA for the CDR3: TGCGCCAGCAGCCAAACAGGACTGTCGACCGGGGAGCTGTTTTTT.